This TCR beta chain emerged from a study of blood T cell repertoires in COVID-19. Assay used: immunoSEQ multiplex PCR; TCRdb lists only in-frame clones, some missing. Of roughly 130,000 clones detected, approximately 84% appear once; the ten largest clones hold approximately 12%. V lost 5 bases and J lost 3; bases outside the gene matches: 7. The CDR3 runs 15 residues. Germline assignment: CDR1 MGHRA and CDR2 YSYEKL. The sequence was collected from a woman aged 25 to 39 who had recovered from COVID-19. Sequences were obtained from peripheral blood. The chain couples TRBV4-1 to TRBJ2-3, with 8 nucleotides matching TRBD2. The CDR3 region has the DNA TGCGCCAGCAGCTACGGGGGGGTAAGGACAGATACGCAGTATTTT. Translated: CASSYGGVRTDTQYF.